The TCR beta chain described here comes from a study of shared clonotypes between healthy human individuals (dated by TCRdb to the early 2020s). As for the study more broadly: Three men and a couple of women, aged 18 to 49 years, made up the cohort. Per donor, three plates each were used for CD4 naive and CD4 memory, two for CD8 naive, and one for CD8 memory. Blood TCR repertoires of roughly five healthy adults were deeply sequenced to estimate repertoire size and the extent of clonotype sharing between individuals. To increase sequencing depth and limit assay-specific biases, different laboratories used diverse techniques to prepare libraries and sequence TCR repertoires. Between about 0.9 and 9 billion PBMCs per donor were obtained by leukapheresis. Findings and caveats that apply to the study as a whole: Because the study included only a small number of donors, the genetic and exposure-history diversity represented was limited. Compared with non-shared clonotypes, clonotypes shared by all four sorted-subset donors had higher generation probabilities. Rarefaction of sorted-subset datasets indicated incomplete sequencing despite the large sequencing depth. Naive subsets generally had larger estimated clonotype richness than memory subsets did. Pairwise subsampling indicated that sequencing depth was expected to affect the degree of clonotype sharing among donors. Only blood was sampled, and tissue TCR repertoires likely differ from those in blood. When four donors were compared, the shared fraction of clonotypes was around 5% for naive CD4, more than 3% for naive CD8, 2.3% for memory CD4, and approximately 0.4% for memory CD8.

Using the deep immunoSEQ assay, multiplex PCR amplified TCR CDR3 regions from genomic DNA. Genomic DNA extracted from each cell subset was distributed evenly over all wells of several immunoSEQ 96-well plates, and each plate served as one replicate. For sorted subsets, each replicate PCR was loaded with about 0.2 ug genomic DNA, equivalent to approximately 33,000 T cell genomes. Purified libraries were quantified with a Qubit 3.0 fluorometer, sized on a Bioanalyzer 2100, and re-quantified with the KAPA Library Quantification kit. Every immunoSEQ 96-well plate was sequenced on a separate single-read 150-cycle Illumina NextSeq 550 flow cell. In the paper's pipeline: The immunoSEQ output contained only junctional sequences without quality scores, so filtering could not match that applied to full-length reads. Sequences were annotated with PyIR, a Python wrapper for IgBLAST v1.9, and V/J genes and CDR3 were assigned using IMGT germline references. Reads were filtered out if the reads had weak V/J assignments (E-value above 1e-6), no CDR3, stop codons, out-of-frame junctions, or ambiguous translated residues. V3J clonotypes were defined as sequences sharing an identical inferred V gene, J gene, and CDR3 amino acid sequence. The percentage overlap between two repertoires was calculated by dividing the number of shared unique clonotypes by the size of the smaller repertoire. Richness of each repertoire was evaluated using RTK rarefaction, the Chao1 estimator, and Recon v2.1 estimates of unobserved clonotypes. Generation probabilities were computed with OLGA for all TCRbeta clonotypes obtained by the gDNA method from a few donors. The source is immuneACCESS, and TCRdb retained only in-frame sequences with V and J called. Part of the clones is not carried over; for the studies checked, unresolved V genes explain less than half of this, and the remainder is unexplained. V, J and clone size were drawn from that table, and D and trimming were deduced from the DNA. The sample yields a few million clones; approximately 95% were counted once. Around 0.4% of the sample is in the top ten clones.

With regard to this clone: Its antigen specificity is not known. Base qualities are not provided; no much larger clone lies one nucleotide away. In the same sample, other DNA sequences code for this CDR3.

The donors were healthy, HIV-negative adults who had no recently reported acute infections or vaccinations. All donors were Caucasian adults living in Nashville, Tennessee, USA. CD4+ T cells were enriched by magnetic negative selection; naive cells were then positively selected on CD45RA, and the negative fraction formed the memory subset. Blood was obtained by leukapheresis, after which PBMCs were separated by Ficoll-Histopaque density gradient centrifugation and cryopreserved in liquid nitrogen vapor phase. Purity and quantity of every magnetically sorted T cell population were checked by analytical flow cytometry. Genomic DNA was isolated from every sorted fraction and measured by UV absorbance on a Nanodrop 2000c. Taken from the germline V gene, the CDR1 and CDR2 loops are SQVTM and ANQGSEA. From the cysteine through the phenylalanine, the CDR3 covers 12 amino acids. Left in the record is the CDR3 DNA by itself, 36 bases read in frame from the first base. V is cut by 3 bases and J by 4 bases, and the space between the germline ends is 9 bases.

Sequencing was carried out using naive CD4+ T cells from PBMCs. The label giving this sample's cell subset or site can be read as: CD45RA+ positively selected. The receptor was isolated from a man between 18 and 35 years old in good health. Some clones in this sample may be carry-over from other donors' samples. The chain links TRBV29-1 with TRBJ2-5; no confident D gene assignment can be made. In nucleotide form, the sequence is TGCAGCGTTGACTTGGGTGGAGAGACCCAGTACTTC. Translated, this gives CSVDLGGETQYF.